The 14 T cell receptor beta chains below were found in one sample sequenced in a study of T-cell reconstitution after alpha-beta-depleted transplantation in children. As it was prepared, the TCRbeta library received unique molecular identifiers. MiXCR, applied by TCRdb to the PCR reads, yields one record per CDR3 protein. The sample has some 290,000 distinct CDR3 sequences; roughly 25% are singletons. Material: PBMCs, mostly from graft donor cells, obtained 180 days after TCRalphabeta/CD19-depleted stem cell transplant. The receptors come from a male patient aged 5 to 17 who had a stem cell transplant for acute lymphoblastic leukemia, so the T cells may come from the graft donor.

This clonotype was seen a few times. For the CDR3, the DNA is TGTGCCAGCAGCTTTGGGGCCATGCCCTTTGAGACCCAGTACTTC. Translated, it gives CASSFGAMPFETQYF. The chain carries TRBV7-2 and TRBJ2-5, with D tentatively TRBD1 (5 bases). With 3 bases removed from V and 5 bases from J, the gap between germline ends came to 16 bases. Germline V gene lookup returns CDR1 SGHTA and CDR2 FQGNSA. The CDR3 spans 15 residues.

The chain uses TRBV4-1 and TRBJ2-5; 7 nucleotides align to TRBD2. Germline CDR1 reads MGHRA; CDR2 reads YSYEKL. The CDR3 consists of 20 residues. V was pared by 2 bases and J by 4 bases, with 22 bases of the junction left unmatched. The CDR3 sequence: CASSQLVLSSRGKAVETQYF. CDR3 bases: TGCGCCAGCAGCCAATTGGTTTTATCTTCGCGGGGGAAAGCCGTAGAGACCCAGTACTTC.

This clonotype has more than one count but fewer than ten. V and J are TRBV9 and TRBJ2-7, with D possibly matching TRBD2 (5 bases). Per germline, CDR1 SGDLS and CDR2 YYNGEE. Trimming left V 0 bases short and J 3 bases short, with 16 bases between. CDR3 size: 16 residues. CDR3 DNA sequence: TGTGCCAGCAGCGTAGGTGGGCTAGCCAGATTCTACGAGCAGTACTTC. Translating it yields CASSVGGLARFYEQYF.

This clonotype was found a few times. V gene TRBV7-3 combines with J gene TRBJ2-2; possibly TRBD2 for D (7 bases). CDR3 length: 14 amino acids. In germline, CDR1 is SGHTA, CDR2 FQGTGA. V lost 4 bases and J 6 bases, leaving 12 bases between the germline ends. CDR3 protein: CASSSQGRAGELFF. CDR3 coding DNA: TGTGCCAGCAGCTCCCAGGGGAGGGCCGGGGAGCTGTTTTTT.

The chain carries TRBV9 and TRBJ2-2; TRBD1 matches at 7 bases. The CDR3 has 16 residues. After removal of 3 bases from V and 3 bases from J, the junction contained 8 bases not matched to a gene. Germline loops: CDR1 SGDLS, CDR2 YYNGEE. The chain's CDR3 is CASSDPTTGDTGELFF. CDR3 nucleotides: TGTGCCAGCAGCGATCCCACTACAGGGGACACCGGGGAGCTGTTTTTT.

V gene TRBV7-8 combines with J gene TRBJ1-2, with TRBD1 as a possible D gene (5 bases). Trimming cost V 1 base and J 0 bases, with 9 bases left between them. The CDR3 covers 15 residues. In germline, CDR1 is SGHVS, CDR2 FQNEAQ. The CDR3 DNA follows: TGTGCCAGCAGCTTAGAGAGGGGCCCTAACTATGGCTACACCTTC. Translation: CASSLERGPNYGYTF.

The chain employs TRBV6-1 and TRBJ2-7; 9 positions agree with TRBD1. CDR3 length: 14 residues. The V segment lost 6 bases and the J segment 5 bases; nucleotides outside the gene matches: 8. Germline V gives CDR1 MNHNS, CDR2 SASEGT. Here the CDR3 DNA reads TGTGCCAGCAGGCCGGGACAGGGAGTAAACGAGCAGTACTTC. Protein: CASRPGQGVNEQYF.

Only a few counts were recorded for this clonotype. V and J are TRBV3-1 and TRBJ2-7; D might be TRBD1 (6 bases). Trimming left V 3 bases short and J 6 bases short, with 18 bases between. The CDR3 is made up of 15 amino acids. Germline CDR1 reads LGHDT; CDR2 reads YNNKEL (reference sequence). The DNA for the CDR3 is TGTGCCAGCAGCCACCCTAAGGGACATACCTTCGAGCAGTACTTC. It is translated as CASSHPKGHTFEQYF.

This clonotype was found a few times. The chain has TRBV5-1 and TRBJ2-1; 7 bases match TRBD2. The CDR3 runs 15 residues. J gave up 4 bases and V 0 bases, and 4 bases lay outside the gene matches. CDR1 and CDR2 (germline): SGHRS, YFSETQ. In nucleotides, the CDR3 is TGCGCCAGCAGCTTGGAGGCTAGCGGTTACAATGAGCAGTTCTTC. It specifies CASSLEASGYNEQFF.

The rearrangement uses TRBV7-3 and TRBJ1-1; 8 nucleotides align to TRBD1. The trim removed 5 bases at V and 5 bases at J, leaving 4 bases unmatched. The germline V gene encodes CDR1 SGHTA and CDR2 FQGTGA. The CDR3 sequence is 13 residues long. CDR3 amino acids: CASSRDRRTEAFF. The CDR3, as DNA: TGTGCCAGCAGCCGGGACAGGCGAACTGAAGCTTTCTTT.

The V gene is TRBV15, the J gene TRBJ1-6; the D is unclear. The CDR3 loop spans 14 amino acids. Germline V gives CDR1 LNHNV, CDR2 YYDKDF (reference sequence). Between the trimmed V and J ends, which lost 2 bases and 7 bases, there was a span of 9 bases. Here the CDR3 reads CATSRLTPNSPLHF. DNA of the CDR3: TGTGCCACCAGCAGATTGACCCCCAATTCACCCCTCCACTTT.

This chain connects TRBV6-6 to TRBJ1-4; 11 bases fit TRBD1. Germline CDR1 and CDR2: MNHNY and SVGAGI (reference sequence). This CDR3 has 12 residues. With V trimmed by 10 bases and J by 7 bases, 2 bases remained unmatched. The CDR3 nucleotides are TGTGCCACCGGGACAGGGGGTGAAAAACTGTTTTTT. Translation: CATGTGGEKLFF.

This chain joins TRBV20-1 and TRBJ2-1; 8 bases align to TRBD2. V gave up 0 bases and J gave up 1 base; unmatched junction bases: 11. CDR3 length: 18 residues. Germline V gene lookup returns CDR1 DFQATT and CDR2 SNEGSKA (reference sequence). CDR3 nucleotides: TGCAGTGCTAGAGATCCCTCGCTAGCGGGTTTATCCTACAATGAGCAGTTCTTC. Translating gives CSARDPSLAGLSYNEQFF.

The gene calls are TRBV7-8 and TRBJ2-2, with 9 bases that match TRBD2. Germline CDR1 is SGHVS and CDR2 is FQNEAQ. This CDR3 has 16 residues. With 5 bases clipped from V and 7 bases from J, the junction kept 11 bases outside the gene matches. The CDR3 DNA sequence: TGTGCCAGCAGCCTCCTTTCTAGCGGGGTGGGCGGGGAGCTGTTTTTT. Protein: CASSLLSSGVGGELFF.